This T cell receptor (beta chain) is from a study of blood T cell repertoires in COVID-19. Study-wide background: Material from acute and convalescent COVID-19 was sourced from the United States, Italy and Spain.

Some clones are missing from TCRdb's copy, which holds only in-frame ones; the method was immunoSEQ multiplex PCR. The sample includes some 150,000 clones, more than 65% of them seen just once. The CDR3 has 14 amino acids. This clone was detected a few times. V is TRBV1 and J is TRBJ1-2; TRBD1, the table's D call, was not compared with the DNA. TRBV1 is a documented pseudogene. The source material was peripheral blood. The sequence was obtained from a man in his 60s with acute or convalescent COVID-19. The CDR3: CTSRPVQRGYGYTF. The CDR3 nucleotides read TGCACCAGCAGACCCGTCCAAAGGGGGTATGGCTACACCTTC.